The clone carrying this T cell receptor (beta chain) was picked up a small number of times. The antigen is not known. The record originates from a study of T cells in Graves' hyperthyroidism and ophthalmopathy. Study-wide results and caveats: A model of 13 V-J pairs discriminated ophthalmopathy from stable hyperthyroidism.

Amplification of TCR beta CDR3 regions was performed using RNA transcripts as template. TCR CDR3 regions were first amplified by RT-PCR with HTBI primers. A single record per CDR3 protein comes from TCRdb applying MiXCR to the multiplex PCR reads. The sample lists hundreds of thousands of distinct CDR3 sequences, 11% to 15% seen once, with more than 8.5% in the top ten. This TCR came from a woman between 18 and 29 years old with Graves' hyperthyroidism. The material sequenced was blood.

For the CDR3, the DNA is TGTGCCTGGAGCTGGGGGACCTACAATGAGCAGTTCTTC. It specifies CAWSWGTYNEQFF. The V and J genes are TRBV30 and TRBJ2-1; D possibly uses TRBD1 or TRBD2 (5 bases each). Germline V gene data show CDR1 as GTSNPN and CDR2 as SVGIG (reference sequence). The CDR3 totals 13 residues. V gave up 3 bases and J gave up 2 bases, with 8 bases separating them.